This entry concerns a single T cell receptor (beta chain). Its antigen is currently unknown. This entry is derived from a study of T cell clonotyping in hematopoietic cell transplantation. Study conclusions and caveats: Without cell sorting, CD4 versus CD8 contributions remain unresolved. Recipient TCR diversity dropped after transplant; expanded clonotypes rose from day 30 to 180. At the given depth, recipient repertoires were over 95% de novo clonotypes.

Recipient blood drawn about 28 days pretransplant and days 30, 100, 180 after. The assay was immunoSEQ multiplex PCR, and TCRdb's table has in-frame clones only and misses some. The profile shows 15,000 to 20,000 clones, about 85% of them singletons. The CDR3 sequence is 14 residues long. Looked up from germline, CDR1 is MGHRA and CDR2 is YSYEKL. The V gene lost 4 bases and the J gene lost 5 bases, with 11 bases spanning the gap. The sequence was obtained from a male patient aged 55 to 70 who had an allogeneic stem cell transplant from a related donor, so the T cells may come from the graft donor. Some clones in this sample may be carry-over from other donors' samples. The chain is built from TRBV4-1 and TRBJ1-4, with a weak D call TRBD1 (5 bases). Material: PBMCs, obtained 100 days after allogeneic stem cell transplant. The CDR3 loop reads CASSLGTANEKLFF. The CDR3 DNA follows: TGCGCCAGCAGCCTTGGGACGGCGAATGAAAAACTGTTTTTT.